Included here is one T cell receptor (beta chain) sequence, with context. As yet, its antigen is unknown. This record belongs to a study of cytomegalovirus exposure and HLA in healthy donors. Notes on the study in general: Presence/absence results assume similar sequencing depth per donor, which may not hold. Some segments of the V type, notably TRBV6-2 and TRBV6-3, were excluded as indistinguishable. In a later analysis, several top co-occurrence clusters appeared linked to parvovirus B19, influenza, CMV and Epstein-Barr virus.

The ends were cut back, 4 bases at V and 1 base at J, with 10 bases in the middle. This CDR3 spans 14 amino acids. The germline CDR1 and CDR2 sequences are MNHEY and SVGAGI. The PCR contained 60 Vbeta and 13 Jbeta primers. Under the authors' procedure: Unique TCR beta chains totaled 80 million to 100 million in a later count, with roughly 12 million of them shared. Sequencing was performed with immunoSEQ multiplex PCR; in TCRdb, only in-frame clones are kept and a portion is missing. Clonal size and the V and J genes are those of that table, whereas D and trimming came from the DNA. The table for this sample gives tens of thousands of clones.

The receptor was isolated from a woman aged 25 to 39 in good health and CMV-seronegative. Sequencing input: PBMCs. The chain carries TRBV6-5 and TRBJ1-1; D is undetermined. The CDR3: CASSLNEENTEAFF. In DNA form, the CDR3 reads TGTGCCAGCAGTTTAAATGAGGAGAACACTGAAGCTTTCTTT.